The next 2 T cell receptor beta chains were all read from a single sample in a study of radiotherapy plus CTLA-4 blockade in lung cancer. Measured with immunoSEQ multiplex PCR; TCRdb has only the in-frame clones, and not every one. The sample contains approximately 53,000 clones, around 83% of which appear only once. The material sequenced was peripheral blood, taken from a patient treated with radiotherapy plus ipilimumab. All receptors come from a human donor with non-small cell lung cancer whose response to radiotherapy plus ipilimumab could not be evaluated.

This clone was seen only once. The genes are TRBV28 and TRBJ2-4, with D tentatively TRBD2 (7 bases). V lost 3 bases to trimming and J lost 8 bases, with 11 bases between them. Germline V gene sequence: CDR1 MDHEN, CDR2 SYDVKM. The length of the CDR3 is 13 residues. The CDR3 DNA follows: TGTGCCAGCAGTTTCGGGGGGCTCGACATTCAGTACTTC. Amino acids: CASSFGGLDIQYF.

The chain joins TRBV21-1 to TRBJ2-2; the table's D call, TRBD1, has no DNA check behind it. TRBV21-1 is a pseudogene locus. This CDR3 contains 18 residues. CDR3 sequence: CASSSKKTGQVGTGELFF. CDR3 sequence (DNA): TGTGCCAGCAGCTCCAAGAAAACGGGACAGGTTGGAACCGGGGAGCTGTTTTTT.